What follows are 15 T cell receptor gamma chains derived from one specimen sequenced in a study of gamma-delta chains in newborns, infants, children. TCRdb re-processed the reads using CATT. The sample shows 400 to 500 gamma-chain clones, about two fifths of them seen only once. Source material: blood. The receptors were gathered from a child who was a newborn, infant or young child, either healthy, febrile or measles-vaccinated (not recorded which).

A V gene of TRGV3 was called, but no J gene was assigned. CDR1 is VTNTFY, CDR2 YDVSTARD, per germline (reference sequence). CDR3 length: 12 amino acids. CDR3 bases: TGTGCCACCTGGGACGGAGTTTGGGTCGAGACGTTT. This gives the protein CATWDGVWVETF.

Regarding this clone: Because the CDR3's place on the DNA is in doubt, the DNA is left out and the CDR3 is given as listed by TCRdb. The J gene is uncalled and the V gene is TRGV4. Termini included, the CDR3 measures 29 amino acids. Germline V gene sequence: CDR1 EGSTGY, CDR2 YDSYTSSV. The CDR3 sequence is CATWDVIRNSLAVEQHLLSQVSIGRIQHF.

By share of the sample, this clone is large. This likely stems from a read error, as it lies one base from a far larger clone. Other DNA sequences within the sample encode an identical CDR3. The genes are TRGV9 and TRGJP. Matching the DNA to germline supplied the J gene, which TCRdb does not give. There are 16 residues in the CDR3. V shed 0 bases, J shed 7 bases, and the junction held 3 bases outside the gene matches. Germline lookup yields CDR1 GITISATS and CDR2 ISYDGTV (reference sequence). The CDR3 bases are TGTGCCTTGTGGGAGGTGCATGAGTTGGGCAAAAAAATCAAGGTATTT. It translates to CALWEVHELGKKIKVF.

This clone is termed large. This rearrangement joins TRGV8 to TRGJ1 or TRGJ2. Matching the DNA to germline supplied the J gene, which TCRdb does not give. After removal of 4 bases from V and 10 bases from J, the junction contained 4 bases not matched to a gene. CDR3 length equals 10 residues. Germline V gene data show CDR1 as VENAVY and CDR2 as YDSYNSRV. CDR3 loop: CATWEWKKLF. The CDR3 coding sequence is TGTGCCACCTGGGAGTGGAAGAAACTCTTT.

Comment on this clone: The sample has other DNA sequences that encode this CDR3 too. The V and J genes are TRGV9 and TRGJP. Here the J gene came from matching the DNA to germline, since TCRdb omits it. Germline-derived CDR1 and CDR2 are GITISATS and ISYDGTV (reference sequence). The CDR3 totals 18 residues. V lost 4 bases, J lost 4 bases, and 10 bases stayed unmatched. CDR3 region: CALWDPRGQELGKKIKVF. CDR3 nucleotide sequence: TGTGCCTTGTGGGACCCTAGGGGACAAGAGTTGGGCAAAAAAATCAAGGTATTT.

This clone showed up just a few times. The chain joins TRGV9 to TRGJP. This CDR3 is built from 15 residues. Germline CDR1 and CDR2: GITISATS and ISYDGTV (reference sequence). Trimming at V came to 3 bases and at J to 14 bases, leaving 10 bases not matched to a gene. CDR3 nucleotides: TGTGCCTTGTGGGAGCCGCGAAGGAGCAAAAAAATCAAGGTATTT. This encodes CALWEPRRSKKIKVF.

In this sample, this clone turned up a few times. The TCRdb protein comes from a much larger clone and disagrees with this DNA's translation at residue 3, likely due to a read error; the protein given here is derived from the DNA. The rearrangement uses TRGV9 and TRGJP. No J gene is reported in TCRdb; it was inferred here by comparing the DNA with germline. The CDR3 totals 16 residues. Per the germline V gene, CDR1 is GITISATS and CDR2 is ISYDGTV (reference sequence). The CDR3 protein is CASWEVQELGKKIKVF. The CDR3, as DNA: TGTGCCTCGTGGGAGGTGCAAGAGTTGGGCAAAAAAATCAAGGTATTT.

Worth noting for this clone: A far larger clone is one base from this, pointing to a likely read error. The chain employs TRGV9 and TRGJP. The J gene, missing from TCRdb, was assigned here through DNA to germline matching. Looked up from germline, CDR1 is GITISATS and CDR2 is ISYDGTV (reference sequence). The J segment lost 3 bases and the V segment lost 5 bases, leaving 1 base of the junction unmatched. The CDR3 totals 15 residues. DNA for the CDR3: TGTGCCTTGTGGGCGCAAGAGTTGGGCAAAAAAATCAAGGTATTT. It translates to CALWAQELGKKIKVF.

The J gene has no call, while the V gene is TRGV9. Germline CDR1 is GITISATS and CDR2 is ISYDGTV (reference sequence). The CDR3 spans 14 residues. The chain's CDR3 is CALWEELGKKIEVF. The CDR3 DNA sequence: TGTGCCTTGTGGGAGGAGTTGGGAAAAAAAATCGAGGTATTT.

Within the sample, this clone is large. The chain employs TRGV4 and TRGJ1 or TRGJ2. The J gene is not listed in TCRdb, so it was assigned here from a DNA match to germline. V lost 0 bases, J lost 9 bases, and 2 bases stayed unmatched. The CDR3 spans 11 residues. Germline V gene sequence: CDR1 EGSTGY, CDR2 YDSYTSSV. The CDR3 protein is CATWDGLKKLF. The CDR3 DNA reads TGTGCCACCTGGGATGGGCTTAAGAAACTCTTT.

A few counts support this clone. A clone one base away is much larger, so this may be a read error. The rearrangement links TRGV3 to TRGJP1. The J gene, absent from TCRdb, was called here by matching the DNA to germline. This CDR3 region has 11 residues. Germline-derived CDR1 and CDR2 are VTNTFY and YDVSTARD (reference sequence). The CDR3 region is CATWTGWFKIF. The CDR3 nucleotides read TGTGCCACCTGGACTGGCTGGTTCAAGATATTT.

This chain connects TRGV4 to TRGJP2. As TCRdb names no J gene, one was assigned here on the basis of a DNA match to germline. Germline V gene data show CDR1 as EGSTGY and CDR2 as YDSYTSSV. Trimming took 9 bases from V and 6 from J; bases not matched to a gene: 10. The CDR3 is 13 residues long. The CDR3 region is CATRARGDWIKTF. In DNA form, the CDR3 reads TGTGCCACCCGGGCGAGGGGTGATTGGATCAAGACGTTT.

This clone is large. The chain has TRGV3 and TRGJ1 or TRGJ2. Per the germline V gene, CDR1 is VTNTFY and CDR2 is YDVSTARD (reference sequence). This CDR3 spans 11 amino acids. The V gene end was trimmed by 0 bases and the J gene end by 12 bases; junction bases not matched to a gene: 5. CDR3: CATWDRQGKLF. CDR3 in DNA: TGTGCCACCTGGGACAGGCAAGGGAAACTCTTT.

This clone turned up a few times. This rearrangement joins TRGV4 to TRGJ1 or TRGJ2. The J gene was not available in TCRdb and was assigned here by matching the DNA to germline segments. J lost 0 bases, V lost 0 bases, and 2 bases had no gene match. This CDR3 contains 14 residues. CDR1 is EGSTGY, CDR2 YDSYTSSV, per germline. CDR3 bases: TGTGCCACCTGGGATGGGCCGAATTATTATAAGAAACTCTTT. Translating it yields CATWDGPNYYKKLF.

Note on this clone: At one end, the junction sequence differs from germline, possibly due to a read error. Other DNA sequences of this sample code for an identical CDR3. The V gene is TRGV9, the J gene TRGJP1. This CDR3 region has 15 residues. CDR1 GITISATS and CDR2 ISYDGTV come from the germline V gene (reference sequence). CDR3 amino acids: CALWEVGTTGWFKIF. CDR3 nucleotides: TGTGCCCTGTGGGAGGTTGGTACCACTGGTTGGTTCAAGATATTT.